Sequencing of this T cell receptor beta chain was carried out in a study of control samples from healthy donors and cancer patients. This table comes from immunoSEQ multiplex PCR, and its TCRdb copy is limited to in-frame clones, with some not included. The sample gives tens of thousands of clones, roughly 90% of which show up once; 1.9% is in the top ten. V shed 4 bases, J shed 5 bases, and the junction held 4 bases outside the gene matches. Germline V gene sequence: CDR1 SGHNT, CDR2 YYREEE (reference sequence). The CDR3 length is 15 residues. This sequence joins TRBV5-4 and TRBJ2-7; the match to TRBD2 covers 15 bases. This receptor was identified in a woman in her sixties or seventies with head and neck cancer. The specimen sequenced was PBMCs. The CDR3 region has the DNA TGTGCCAGCAGCCAAGGACTAGCGGGAGGGAACGAGCAGTACTTC. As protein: CASSQGLAGGNEQYF. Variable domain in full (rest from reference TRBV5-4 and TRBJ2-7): ETGVTQSPTHLIKTRGQQVTLRCSSQSGHNTVSWYQQALGQGPQFIFQYYREEENGRGNFPPRFSGLQFPNYSSELNVNALELDDSALYLCASSQGLAGGNEQYFGPGTRLTVT.